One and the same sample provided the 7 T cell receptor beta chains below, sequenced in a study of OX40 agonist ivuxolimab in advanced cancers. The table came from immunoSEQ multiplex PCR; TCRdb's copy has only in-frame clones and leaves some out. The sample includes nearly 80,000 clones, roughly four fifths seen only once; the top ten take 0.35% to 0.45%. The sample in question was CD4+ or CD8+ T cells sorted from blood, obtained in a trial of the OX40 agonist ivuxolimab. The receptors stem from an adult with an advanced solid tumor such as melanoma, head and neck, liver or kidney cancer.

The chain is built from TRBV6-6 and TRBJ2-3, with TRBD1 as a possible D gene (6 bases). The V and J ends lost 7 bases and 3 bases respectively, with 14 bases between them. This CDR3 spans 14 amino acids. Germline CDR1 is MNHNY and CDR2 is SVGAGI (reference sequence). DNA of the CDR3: TGTGCCAGCACCCAGGGGAAAAGAACAGATACGCAGTATTTT. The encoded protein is CASTQGKRTDTQYF.

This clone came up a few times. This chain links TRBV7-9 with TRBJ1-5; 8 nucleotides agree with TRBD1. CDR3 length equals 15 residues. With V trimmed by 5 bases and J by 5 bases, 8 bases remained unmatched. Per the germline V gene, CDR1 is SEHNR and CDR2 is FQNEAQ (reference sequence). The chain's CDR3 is CASSTTGATDQPQHF. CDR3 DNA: TGTGCCAGCAGCACGACAGGGGCGACGGATCAGCCCCAGCATTTT.

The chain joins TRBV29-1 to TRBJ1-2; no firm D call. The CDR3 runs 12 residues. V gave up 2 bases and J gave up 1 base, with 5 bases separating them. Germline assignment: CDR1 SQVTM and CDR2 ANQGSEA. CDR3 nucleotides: TGCAGCGTTGAAATTCGTAACTATGGCTACACCTTC. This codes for CSVEIRNYGYTF.

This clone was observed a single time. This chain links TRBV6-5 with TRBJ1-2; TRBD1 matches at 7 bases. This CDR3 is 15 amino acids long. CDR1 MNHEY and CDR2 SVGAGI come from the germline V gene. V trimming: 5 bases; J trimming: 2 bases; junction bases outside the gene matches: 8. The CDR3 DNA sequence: TGTGCCAGCAGTCCCCGGGACAGTAGAAACTATGGCTACACCTTC. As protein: CASSPRDSRNYGYTF.

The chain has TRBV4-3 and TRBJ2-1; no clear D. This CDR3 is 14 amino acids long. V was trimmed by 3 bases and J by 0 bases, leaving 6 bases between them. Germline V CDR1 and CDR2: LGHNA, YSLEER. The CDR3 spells CASSHESSYNEQFF. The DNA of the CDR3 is TGCGCCAGCAGCCACGAAAGCTCCTACAATGAGCAGTTCTTC.

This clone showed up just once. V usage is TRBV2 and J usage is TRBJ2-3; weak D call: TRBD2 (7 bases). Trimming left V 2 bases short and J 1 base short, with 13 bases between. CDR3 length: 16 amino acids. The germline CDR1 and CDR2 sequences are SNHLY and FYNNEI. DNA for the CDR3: TGTGCCAGCAGTGAATTGGCGGGGGCCGGCACAGATACGCAGTATTTT. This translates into CASSELAGAGTDTQYF. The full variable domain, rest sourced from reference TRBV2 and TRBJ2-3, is EPEVTQTPSHQVTQMGQEVILRCVPISNHLYFYWYRQILGQKVEFLVSFYNNEISEKSEIFDDQFSVERPDGSNFTLKIRSTKLEDSAMYFCASSELAGAGTDTQYFGPGTRLTVL.

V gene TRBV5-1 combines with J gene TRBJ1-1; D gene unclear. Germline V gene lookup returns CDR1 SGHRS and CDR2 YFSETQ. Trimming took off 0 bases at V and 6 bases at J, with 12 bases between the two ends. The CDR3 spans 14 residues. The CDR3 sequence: CASSLALGRSEAFF. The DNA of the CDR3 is TGCGCCAGCAGCTTGGCCCTTGGCAGATCTGAAGCTTTCTTT.